The 6 T cell receptor beta chains reported below all come from one sample, sequenced in a study of blood T cell repertoires in COVID-19. Assay used: immunoSEQ multiplex PCR; TCRdb lists only in-frame clones, some missing. The sample yields tens of thousands of clones, more than 85% seen once. Sequenced material: peripheral blood. The origin of the receptors is a man aged 60 to 75 with active or convalescent COVID-19.

This clone occurred once. The chain couples TRBV7-2 to TRBJ2-1; TRBD2 aligns across 10 bases. Trimming removed 1 base from V and 10 bases from J; junction bases left unmatched: 7. Germline V gene lookup returns CDR1 SGHTA and CDR2 FQGNSA. This CDR3 contains 15 residues. The CDR3 nucleotides read TGTGCCAGCAGCTTAGTCTTGGAACTAGCGGGAGAGCAGTTCTTC. Translated, it gives CASSLVLELAGEQFF.

The rearrangement joins TRBV6-2 or TRBV6-3 to TRBJ2-6; maybe TRBD2 (6 bases). The CDR3 contains 19 residues. Germline V gene data show CDR1 as MNHEY and CDR2 as SVGEGT. V was cut by 2 bases and J by 3 bases, with 20 bases left in between. The CDR3 bases are TGTGCCAGCAGTTACATCACGGGACTGGGGTCCTTTGGGGCCAACGTCCTGACTTTC. It yields the protein CASSYITGLGSFGANVLTF.

This chain links TRBV18 with TRBJ2-2, with 13 bases identical to TRBD2. This CDR3 comprises 17 residues. The trim removed 6 bases at V and 7 bases at J, leaving 11 bases unmatched. CDR1 and CDR2 from the germline V gene are KGHSH and LQKENI. DNA of the CDR3: TGTGCCAGCTCTGCCGGGACTAGCGGGAACGGTAACGGGGAGCTGTTTTTT. Translated, it gives CASSAGTSGNGNGELFF.

This chain links TRBV5-1 with TRBJ1-2, with TRBD1 matching over 8 bases. After removal of 0 bases from V and 8 bases from J, the junction contained 12 bases not matched to a gene. Looked up from germline, CDR1 is SGHRS and CDR2 is YFSETQ. This CDR3 has 16 amino acids. This chain's CDR3 is CASSLEGFGTGGGYTF. The CDR3 region has the DNA TGCGCCAGCAGCTTGGAGGGCTTTGGGACAGGAGGAGGCTACACCTTC.

This clone was detected only a few times. V and J are TRBV10-2 and TRBJ2-5; 11 bases map to TRBD2. The V and J ends lost 7 bases and 3 bases, in that order; junction bases with no gene match: 4. The CDR3 is 14 amino acids. CDR1 WSHSY and CDR2 SAAADI come from the germline V gene. CDR3 nucleotides: TGCGCCAGCACTGGTAGCGGGAGGGAAGAGACCCAGTACTTC. Encoded protein: CASTGSGREETQYF.

The gene calls are TRBV7-8 and TRBJ2-3; 9 bases match TRBD1. Germline lookup yields CDR1 SGHVS and CDR2 FQNEAQ. The CDR3 consists of 15 residues. The V segment lost 5 bases and the J segment 5 bases; nucleotides outside the gene matches: 8. Written as DNA, the CDR3 is TGTGCCAGCAGCGCCAACAGGGGGCGTTTAGATACGCAGTATTTT. Its translation is CASSANRGRLDTQYF.